Below are 10 T cell receptor beta chains sequenced from a single sample in a study of beta chain features in type 1 diabetes. Study results and caveats: Moderate but significant shortening of TCRB CDR3s was recorded in all four CD4+ subsets from Type 1 diabetes patients.

These TCRs are of unknown antigen specificity. cDNA synthesis used the whole RNA isolate, giving expressed TCRB sequences. Assay: immunoSEQ multiplex PCR; the TCRdb copy retains only in-frame clones and omits some. The repertoire holds hundreds of thousands of clones, with 11% to 15% as singletons. Sequences were obtained from naive CD4+ T cells from blood. The receptor source for this set is a man younger than 35 with type 1 diabetes.

The chain couples TRBV2 to TRBJ2-2; D may be TRBD1 (6 bases). Trimming left V 6 bases short and J 7 bases short, with 15 bases between. The germline CDR1 and CDR2 sequences are SNHLY and FYNNEI. The CDR3 has 14 amino acids. CDR3 bases: TGTGCCAGCAGGCTCACAGGGTACAACGGGGAGCTGTTTTTT. The encoded protein is CASRLTGYNGELFF.

CDR3 in amino acids: CASSASTGELSGELFF. Written as DNA, the CDR3 is TGTGCCAGCAGCGCCTCGACAGGGGAATTGTCCGGGGAGCTGTTTTTT. V gene TRBV9 combines with J gene TRBJ2-2, with 8 bases matching TRBD1. After removal of 3 bases from V and 6 bases from J, the junction contained 10 bases not matched to a gene. From germline, CDR1 is SGDLS and CDR2 YYNGEE. CDR3 length equals 16 residues.

The chain joins TRBV19 to TRBJ1-5; D possibly corresponds to TRBD1 (5 bases). Germline V gene sequence: CDR1 LNHDA, CDR2 SQIVND (reference sequence). This CDR3 comprises 16 residues. V lost 0 bases and J lost 5, with 14 bases in between. The CDR3 DNA sequence: TGTGCCAGTAGTATAGACGACAGTAAGTGGCATCAGCCCCAGCATTTT. It specifies CASSIDDSKWHQPQHF.

The rearrangement links TRBV30 to TRBJ2-2; TRBD1 agrees at 10 bases. In germline, CDR1 is GTSNPN, CDR2 SVGIG (reference sequence). With V trimmed by 3 bases and J by 1 base, 8 bases remained unmatched. CDR3 length: 17 residues. The CDR3 coding sequence is TGTGCCTGGAGACGGGACAGGGGTTTTCGGAACACCGGGGAGCTGTTTTTT. Translation: CAWRRDRGFRNTGELFF.

This clone was seen a handful of times. Other DNA sequences in this sample translate to the same CDR3. As DNA, the CDR3 is TGTGCCAGCAGCCCACGGACAGGGCAAGAGACCCAGTACTTC. This encodes CASSPRTGQETQYF. The chain joins TRBV7-2 to TRBJ2-5; TRBD1 matches at 8 bases. The junction had 4 bases not matched to a gene; V was cut back by 5 bases and J by 2 bases. Germline V gene sequence: CDR1 SGHTA, CDR2 FQGNSA. CDR3 length: 14 amino acids.

Written as DNA, the CDR3 is TGCAGCGTTCTGATGACAGGGGTTAATGAGCAGTTCTTC. Its protein product is CSVLMTGVNEQFF. The chain employs TRBV29-1 and TRBJ2-1, with TRBD1 identical over 8 bases. The CDR3 contains 13 residues. Unmatched junction bases numbered 7, after V lost 5 bases and J lost 7 bases. CDR1 and CDR2 (germline): SQVTM, ANQGSEA.

Turning to this clone: The same CDR3 can be traced to other DNA sequences in this sample. CDR3 sequence: CASSQDRNEQYF. Written as DNA, the CDR3 is TGCGCCAGCAGCCAAGATAGGAACGAGCAGTACTTC. J is TRBJ2-7 and V is TRBV4-1; D unresolved. Looked up from germline, CDR1 is MGHRA and CDR2 is YSYEKL. The CDR3 runs 12 residues. The germline V and J ends were trimmed by 0 bases and 5 bases, with 5 bases remaining between them.

This clone was seen more than once but under ten times. V gene TRBV28 combines with J gene TRBJ2-7; D is uncertain. From germline, CDR1 is MDHEN and CDR2 SYDVKM. There are 13 residues in the CDR3. V gave up 3 bases and J gave up 3 bases, with 9 bases separating them. This chain's CDR3 is CASSLGRDYEQYF. CDR3 nucleotide sequence: TGTGCCAGCAGTTTGGGCAGAGACTACGAGCAGTACTTC.

The V and J genes are TRBV6-5 and TRBJ1-1, with 7 positions matching TRBD1. The CDR3 totals 13 residues. The V gene end was trimmed by 6 bases and the J gene end by 1 base; junction bases not matched to a gene: 2. CDR1 is MNHEY, CDR2 SVGAGI, per germline. The CDR3 bases are TGTGCCAGCAGGGGACAGCCGAACACTGAAGCTTTCTTT. Amino acid sequence: CASRGQPNTEAFF.

A few counts support this clone. The chain employs TRBV28 and TRBJ2-1; D call uncertain. Germline CDR1 MDHEN, CDR2 SYDVKM. V lost 4 bases and J 9 bases, leaving 4 bases between the germline ends. The CDR3 runs to 10 residues. In nucleotides, the CDR3 is TGTGCCAGCAGTTCGGCTGAGCAGTTCTTC. Encoded protein: CASSSAEQFF.